A single sample gave rise to the 7 T cell receptor beta chains below, sequenced in a study of CD8+CD57+ T cells in acquired aplastic anemia. All sequencing subjects had displayed CD8+CD57+ cell expansion on flow cytometry. The study profiled TCR beta VDJ and CDR3 using genomic DNA as template. One entry per CDR3 protein, called by TCRdb with MiXCR from the reads. Of 200,000 to 250,000 distinct CDR3 sequences in the sample, approximately 65% were seen once. Sequencing was done on a sample of sorted CD4+, CD8+, or CD8+CD57+ T cells (not recorded which) from PBMCs. These receptors were obtained from a human donor with aplastic anemia.

Details on this clonotype: At one end, the junction sequence differs from germline, possibly due to a read error. The chain carries TRBV2 and TRBJ2-7; 11 bases match TRBD2. The CDR3 spans 14 residues. The germline V gene encodes CDR1 SNHLY and CDR2 FYNNEI. The CDR3 nucleotides read TGTGCCATCAGTGGGACTAGCGGAGACTACGAGCAGTACTTC. Translating gives CAISGTSGDYEQYF. Based on the CDR3 plus reference TRBV2 and TRBJ2-7, the full variable domain is EPEVTQTPSHQVTQMGQEVILRCVPISNHLYFYWYRQILGQKVEFLVSFYNNEISEKSEIFDDQFSVERPDGSNFTLKIRSTKLEDSAMYFCAISGTSGDYEQYFGPGTRLTVT.

This clonotype was seen only a few times. The rearrangement joins TRBV20-1 to TRBJ1-1; D gene unclear. V lost 1 base, J lost 4 bases, and 7 bases lay in between. Germline values: CDR1 DFQATT, CDR2 SNEGSKA (reference sequence). The CDR3 has 12 amino acids. The CDR3 DNA reads TGCAGTGCTAGAGCGTTGAGCACTGAAGCTTTCTTT. As protein: CSARALSTEAFF.

The V gene is TRBV5-1, the J gene TRBJ2-7, with TRBD1 matching 8 bases. Trimming at V came to 5 bases and at J to 3 bases, leaving 10 bases not matched to a gene. Germline values: CDR1 SGHRS, CDR2 YFSETQ. This CDR3 region has 15 residues. The CDR3 sequence is CASSEAGTGLYEQYF. CDR3 DNA: TGCGCCAGCAGTGAGGCCGGGACAGGTCTCTACGAGCAGTACTTC.

The chain has TRBV20-1 and TRBJ2-7; 10 bases fit TRBD1. With 5 bases clipped from V and 6 bases from J, the junction kept 1 base outside the gene matches. This CDR3 contains 11 residues. The germline gives CDR1 DFQATT, CDR2 SNEGSKA (reference sequence). This chain's CDR3 is CSARDRGEQYF. The CDR3 nucleotides read TGCAGTGCTCGGGACAGGGGCGAGCAGTACTTC.

The chain's CDR3 is CATPSPGTTGSMPYGYTF. The CDR3 bases are TGTGCCACCCCCTCACCTGGGACCACAGGGTCCATGCCCTATGGCTACACCTTC. The chain combines TRBV15 with TRBJ1-2; perhaps TRBD1 as D (6 bases). The CDR3 extends over 18 amino acids. V lost 8 bases and J lost 4, with 29 bases in between. Germline CDR1 reads LNHNV; CDR2 reads YYDKDF (reference sequence).

The J gene is TRBJ1-6, the V gene TRBV12-3 or TRBV12-4, with 10 bases fitting TRBD1. The trim removed 6 bases at V and 7 bases at J, leaving 3 bases unmatched. The CDR3 is 14 residues long. The CDR3 nucleotides are TGTGCCAGCAGCAGACAGGGGGCGAATTCACCCCTCCACTTT. This encodes CASSRQGANSPLHF.

The rearrangement links TRBV15 to TRBJ2-5; no firm D call. The J call may be mistaken, given a closer DNA end match to TRBJ2-1. The CDR3 sequence is 15 residues long. Germline lookup yields CDR1 LNHNV and CDR2 YYDKDF (reference sequence). CDR3 in amino acids: CATSRGGSSHNEQFF. In nucleotides, the CDR3 is TGTGCCACCAGCAGAGGAGGTAGTTCTCACAATGAGCAGTTCTTC.